This T cell receptor beta chain emerged from a study of blood T cell repertoires in COVID-19 (TCRdb year 2020). Context from the whole study: The collaborator samples originated in the United States, Italy and Spain and spanned the acute and convalescent phases of COVID-19. Where available, HLA class I and class II types were taken from metadata supplied by the sample provider and were not determined by assay-based typing. The repertoires were made available in a free public database intended to serve as a resource for research on the immune response to SARS-CoV-2. The dataset comprised deeply sampled blood TCRbeta repertoires from subjects exposed to, actively infected with, or recovered from COVID-19. The material from the prospective study consisted of cDNA or gDNA derived from T cells, B-cell-depleted T cells, or PBMCs. The samples were drawn from the first 160 participants of the ongoing ImmuneRACE study and from more than 1,000 subjects provided by 6 global collaborators. A de-identified subject ID, COVID-19 status, age in years and sex were almost always included in the sample metadata.

TCRbeta CDR3 regions were amplified from genomic DNA by means of the immunoSEQ Assay, a bias-controlled multiplex PCR. Turning to the authors' computational methods: Within the assay, amplification of reference gene primers was used to estimate how many nucleated cells each sample contained. To quantify the absolute abundance of each unique TCRbeta CDR3 rearrangement, sequence reads were collapsed and filtered. For each sample, productive Simpson clonality was calculated by taking the square root of Simpson's diversity index across productive rearrangements. In TCRdb, the immuneACCESS table is reduced to in-frame sequences with V and J assigned. These tables do not hold every clone; where another copy was compared, an unresolved V gene accounts for under half, and the others remain unexplained. From that table come the V and J calls and clone size; the DNA was used to work out D and trimming. This sample gives roughly 150,000 clones in total; around 80% of them show up just once. The top ten hold approximately 3.6% of the sample.

In the prospective study, participants were roughly 18 to 89 years old, resided in fewer than 25 geographic areas of the United States, and were enrolled through a virtual design. In the prospective study, cohorts were assigned on the basis of participant-reported clinical history obtained from a screening survey and a study questionnaire. Recovered participants in ImmuneRACE Cohort 3 were defined as having two consecutive negative NP/OP PCR tests, clearance from a healthcare professional, or resolution of symptoms. Mobile phlebotomists in the prospective study collected whole blood, serum and a nasopharyngeal or oropharyngeal swab from every participant. Participants in the prospective study had the option to provide additional blood draws and questionnaires over a 2-month period. Blood samples from the prospective study were shipped frozen or at room temperature prior to DNA extraction. This clone was seen only a few times. This receptor's antigen is unknown. Per-nucleotide qualities are absent, and no much larger clonotype sits a single base away.

Results and caveats for the whole study, not just this receptor: The amount of clinical and demographic metadata varied by source and participant and was provided uncurated.

The CDR3 sequence holds 15 residues, the cysteine and phenylalanine included. Kept here is only the CDR3 DNA, which spans 45 bases and is read in frame from base 1. Clipping removes 6 bases from V and 3 bases from J, with 7 as the unmatched junction base count. The germline V gene (reference sequence) yields LNHDA for CDR1 and SQIVND for CDR2. Material: PBMCs or T cells enriched from blood (not recorded which). The receptor's source is a woman aged 60-75 years who had recovered from COVID-19. The V gene is TRBV19 and the J gene is TRBJ1-4, with 7 bases matching TRBD1. The CDR3: CASRSRDSPNEKLFF. Read as DNA, the sequence is TGTGCCAGTAGGTCCCGGGACAGCCCTAATGAAAAACTGTTTTTT.